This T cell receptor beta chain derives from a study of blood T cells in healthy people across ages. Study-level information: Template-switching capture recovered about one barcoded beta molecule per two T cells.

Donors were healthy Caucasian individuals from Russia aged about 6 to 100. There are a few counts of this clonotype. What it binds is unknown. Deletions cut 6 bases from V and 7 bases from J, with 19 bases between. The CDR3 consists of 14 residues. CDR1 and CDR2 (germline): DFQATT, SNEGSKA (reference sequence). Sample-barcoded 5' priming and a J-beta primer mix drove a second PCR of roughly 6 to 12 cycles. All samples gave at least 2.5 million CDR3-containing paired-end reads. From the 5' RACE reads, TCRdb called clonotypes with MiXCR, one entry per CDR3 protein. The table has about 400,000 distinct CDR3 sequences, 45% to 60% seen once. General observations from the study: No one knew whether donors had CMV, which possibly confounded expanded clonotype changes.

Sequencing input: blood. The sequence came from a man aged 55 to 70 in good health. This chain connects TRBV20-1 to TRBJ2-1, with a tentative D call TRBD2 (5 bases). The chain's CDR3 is CSAVTRASANEQFF. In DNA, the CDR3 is TGCAGTGCCGTTACTAGAGCCTCTGCAAATGAGCAGTTCTTC.